The source of this T cell receptor (beta chain) is a study of T-cell memory formation after mild COVID-19. TCRdb itself ran the 5' RACE reads through MiXCR, one entry per CDR3 protein. The sample gives 92,000 or so distinct CDR3 sequences, more than 10% of which show up once; 25% to 35% is in the top ten. Sequencing was performed on PBMCs or a T cell subset sorted from them (not recorded which). The origin of this receptor is an adult woman who had mild COVID-19 (a few samples of this study predate the infection). Cell type and time point are not known.

CDR3 DNA: TGCGCCAGCAGCATCATAGCGGGAGGGGATACGCAGTATTTT. This encodes CASSIIAGGDTQYF. The rearrangement joins TRBV5-1 to TRBJ2-3, with 11 bases that match TRBD2. CDR1 is SGHRS, CDR2 YFSETQ, per germline. The V segment lost 4 bases and the J segment 6 bases; nucleotides outside the gene matches: 4. There are 14 residues in the CDR3.